This T cell receptor (beta chain) was sequenced in a study of cytomegalovirus exposure and HLA in healthy donors. PCR employed 60 Vbeta and 13 Jbeta primers. TCRdb's copy holds only in-frame clones and misses some; the assay was immunoSEQ multiplex PCR. The data contain 160,000 or so clones, about 75% of them singletons. CDR1 is PRHDT and CDR2 is FYEKMQ in the germline V gene (reference sequence). V dropped 5 bases and J dropped 3 bases, with 13 bases sitting between them. CDR3 length equals 14 residues. The chain uses TRBV13 and TRBJ2-5; D might be TRBD2 (6 bases). Sequencing was performed on PBMCs. The TCR was taken from a man in his forties or fifties in good health and CMV-seropositive. The CDR3 region is CASSEPGAEETQYF. CDR3 coding DNA: TGTGCCAGCAGCGAACCGGGAGCCGAAGAGACCCAGTACTTC.